These T cell receptor beta chains were read from a single sample in a study. TCRdb re-derived calls from the 5' RACE reads in MiXCR, one entry per CDR3 protein. Of fewer than 10,000 distinct CDR3 sequences listed, 35% to 45% are singletons. The source material was tumor-infiltrating memory CD4+ T cells sorted from the breast tumor. These receptor sequences come from a female donor with breast cancer. Each CDR3 is given with its conserved first and last residue. A D gene is named only where the DNA matches it firmly. Clone size, where shown, is once, few, many, or a class for clones that have expanded.

- | TRBJ1-2 | - | TRBV20-1 | TGCAGTGCTAGCAAGGAGGTCTTAGGCTACACCTTC | CSASKEVLGYTF
TRBD2 | TRBJ2-3 | - | TRBV6-5 | TGTGCCAGCAGACGCTCTTGGACTAGCGGGAGCACAGATACGCAGTATTTT | CASRRSWTSGSTDTQYF
- | TRBJ1-5 | - | TRBV19 | TGTGCCAGTAGTGACACCTCGCGACGGACGAATCAGCCCCAGCATTTT | CASSDTSRRTNQPQHF
TRBD2 | TRBJ2-4 | - | TRBV19 | TGTGCCAGTCGAGGACTAGCCGAAGGGGGCATTCAGTACTTC | CASRGLAEGGIQYF
- | TRBJ2-3 | medium-sized | TRBV11-2 | TGTGCCAGCAGCGGCCGACATGGAAACACAGATACGCAGTATTTT | CASSGRHGNTDTQYF
- | TRBJ2-1 | - | TRBV5-1 | TGCGCCAGCAGCAGGGAAGACGTTGACAATGAGCAGTTCTTC | CASSREDVDNEQFF
- | TRBJ1-2 | - | TRBV20-1 | TGCACCATTCCCGGGGCCTATGGCTACACCTTC | CTIPGAYGYTF
- | TRBJ1-2 | few | TRBV7-2 | TGTGCCAGCAGCTTACCGGGAGGGTATGGCTACACCTTC | CASSLPGGYGYTF
TRBD2 | TRBJ2-3 | few | TRBV7-9 | TGTGCCAGCAGCTTAGGAGTAGCGGGAGAGTCCTTGGGTACGCAGTATTTT | CASSLGVAGESLGTQYF
- | TRBJ2-7 | few | TRBV6-5 | TGTGCCAGCAGTGAGTCCGGGCAGCCCTACGAGCAGTACTTC | CASSESGQPYEQYF
TRBD1 | TRBJ2-7 | - | TRBV4-1 | TGCGCTAGCAGCCAAGCCCAGATTACGTTGGGACAGGGGTACGGGCGGTACTTC | CASSQAQITLGQGYGRYF
TRBD2 | TRBJ2-7 | - | TRBV19 | TGTGCCAGTAATCACCCGGGGGGAAGTATCGACGAGCAGTACTTC | CASNHPGGSIDEQYF
TRBD2 | TRBJ2-7 | medium-sized | TRBV4-2 | TGTGCCAGCAGCCGGACATCGGGGAGGGACGAGCAGTACTTC | CASSRTSGRDEQYF
- | TRBJ1-1 | once | TRBV25-1 | TGTGCCAGCAGTGATCAACCGGGAATCAACACTGAAGCTTTCTTT | CASSDQPGINTEAFF
TRBD1 | TRBJ1-6 | many | TRBV9 | TGTGCCAGCAGCGTAAGGGACAGGGGAAATTCACCCCTCCACTTT | CASSVRDRGNSPLHF
TRBD2 | TRBJ2-3 | medium-sized | TRBV5-1 | TGCGCCAGCAGCCTCGGGGGGGGCACAGATACGCAGTATTTT | CASSLGGGTDTQYF
TRBD2 | TRBJ2-7 | - | TRBV6-5 | TGTGCCAGCAGTTACGTCAGCGGGGTCTCCTACGAGCAGTACTTC | CASSYVSGVSYEQYF
TRBD2 | TRBJ2-2 | - | TRBV28 | TGTGCCAGCACGAGCTTGCGGGGGGCGCGACGCACAGGGGAGCTGTTTTTT | CASTSLRGARRTGELFF
- | TRBJ2-6 | - | TRBV18 | TGTGCCAGCTCACCGGACTCTAAGGCCAACGTCCTGACTTTC | CASSPDSKANVLTF
- | TRBJ2-7 | large | TRBV29-1 | TGCAGCGTTCAAAGCACCAGCTCCTACGAGCAGTACTTC | CSVQSTSSYEQYF
- | TRBJ2-5 | medium-sized | TRBV20-1 | TGCAGTGCCAGGGGATCGGCCCAGTACTTC | CSARGSAQYF
- | TRBJ1-4 | - | TRBV4-3 | TGCGCCAGCAGCCAAGTTCTCCTCCCGGGAAGGAATGAAAAACTGTTTTTT | CASSQVLLPGRNEKLFF
- | TRBJ1-6 | medium-sized | TRBV7-2 | TGTGCCAGCAGCCCCCAGGAGGGTTGGAATTCACCCCTCCACTTT | CASSPQEGWNSPLHF
- | TRBJ2-3 | many | TRBV3-1 | TGTGCCAGCAGCCAAGCCCATACGCAGTATTTC | CASSQAHTQYF
TRBD2 | TRBJ2-3 | many | TRBV11-3 | TGTGCCAGCAGTTTAGCGGGGAGTTCAGATACGCAGTATTTT | CASSLAGSSDTQYF
- | TRBJ1-6 | - | TRBV28 | TGTGCCAGCCGAGAACGCATAACGATTTCACCCCTCCACTTT | CASRERITISPLHF
TRBD2 | TRBJ2-7 | medium-sized | TRBV28 | TGTGCCAGCAGTTTAGGGCTCGTGACTAGCGGGGGCCCTAGGTCCTACGAGCAGTACTTC | CASSLGLVTSGGPRSYEQYF
TRBD1 | TRBJ2-7 | large | TRBV7-2 | TGTGCCAGCAGCTTAGTAGGGGACAGGGCGGACGAGCAGTACTTC | CASSLVGDRADEQYF
TRBD2 | TRBJ2-3 | few | TRBV6-4 | TGTGCCAGCAGCCGAGCGGGAGTGGGCACAGATACGCAGTATTTT | CASSRAGVGTDTQYF
- | TRBJ1-5 | once | TRBV6-6 | TGTGCCAGCAGTCCCAGGGCCGATCAGCCCCAGCATTTT | CASSPRADQPQHF
TRBD1 | TRBJ2-1 | - | TRBV6-5 | TGTGCCAGCAGTTACGTAGGACAGGACAATGAGCAGTTCTTC | CASSYVGQDNEQFF
- | TRBJ1-2 | many | TRBV10-3 | TGTGCCATCAGCCGGGACGGCTATGGCTACACCTTC | CAISRDGYGYTF
- | TRBJ2-2 | - | TRBV5-1 | TGCGCCAGCAGCTTTGGACAAAGCACCGGGGAGCTGTTTTTT | CASSFGQSTGELFF
- | TRBJ2-7 | few | TRBV5-1 | TGCGCCAGCAGCTCGTCATACGAGCAGTACTTC | CASSSSYEQYF
TRBD2 | TRBJ2-1 | medium-sized | TRBV11-1 | TGTGCCAGCAGCTTTCGGCTAGCGGGAGAGTTGTCCTACAATGAGCAGTTCTTC | CASSFRLAGELSYNEQFF
- | TRBJ1-5 | once | TRBV9 | TGTGCCAACAGCGTAGGTTCGGGCGATCAGCCCCAGCATTTT | CANSVGSGDQPQHF
- | TRBJ2-5 | - | TRBV5-1 | TGTGCCAGCAGCTGGCCGTACCGAGAGACCCAGTACTTC | CASSWPYRETQYF
- | TRBJ1-4 | few | TRBV5-1 | TGCGCCAGCAGCAGAGCCTCGAATAATGAAAAACTGTTTTTT | CASSRASNNEKLFF
- | TRBJ2-7 | many | TRBV28 | TGTGCCAGCAAGGGGGGGGGGACAAGGGTCGGCAAGCAGTACTTC | CASKGGGTRVGKQYF
- | TRBJ2-7 | medium-sized | TRBV10-3 | TGTGCCATCAGTGCAACGACCGCGGGGCCTTCCTACGAGCAGTACTTC | CAISATTAGPSYEQYF
- | TRBJ2-7 | medium-sized | TRBV4-1 | TGCGCCAGCAGCCAAGGCGGCCTAGTTAGTAACGAGCAGTACTTC | CASSQGGLVSNEQYF
- | TRBJ2-1 | - | TRBV9 | TGTGCCAGCAGCGCTCTTTTGGGTGAGCAGTTCTTC | CASSALLGEQFF
- | TRBJ2-1 | medium-sized | TRBV5-1 | TGCGCCAGCAGCCTTCAAAAGGGTGGGGCAATAATGCAGTTCTTC | CASSLQKGGAIMQFF
- | TRBJ2-5 | - | TRBV5-1 | TGCGCCAGCAGTTTTCGCCAAGAGACCCAGTACTTC | CASSFRQETQYF
- | TRBJ1-2 | many | TRBV29-1 | TGCAGCGTTTACCAGGGGAACTATGGCTACACCTTC | CSVYQGNYGYTF
TRBD2 | TRBJ2-7 | few | TRBV4-1 | TGCGCCAGCAGCCAAGACGGCGGGGGTAGGGAGCAGTACTTC | CASSQDGGGREQYF
- | TRBJ1-5 | once | TRBV4-1 | TGCGCCAGCAGCCAAGAGGCTTTGGGGGTTCCACAGCCCCAGCATTTT | CASSQEALGVPQPQHF
TRBD1 | TRBJ2-5 | medium-sized | TRBV5-1 | TGCGCCAGCAGCCGGGACAGAGCTCAAGAGACCCAGTACTTC | CASSRDRAQETQYF
TRBD1 | TRBJ1-5 | - | TRBV6-6 | TGTGCTAGCAGTTCCTCCCGGGGGGACAGGCATTTT | CASSSSRGDRHF